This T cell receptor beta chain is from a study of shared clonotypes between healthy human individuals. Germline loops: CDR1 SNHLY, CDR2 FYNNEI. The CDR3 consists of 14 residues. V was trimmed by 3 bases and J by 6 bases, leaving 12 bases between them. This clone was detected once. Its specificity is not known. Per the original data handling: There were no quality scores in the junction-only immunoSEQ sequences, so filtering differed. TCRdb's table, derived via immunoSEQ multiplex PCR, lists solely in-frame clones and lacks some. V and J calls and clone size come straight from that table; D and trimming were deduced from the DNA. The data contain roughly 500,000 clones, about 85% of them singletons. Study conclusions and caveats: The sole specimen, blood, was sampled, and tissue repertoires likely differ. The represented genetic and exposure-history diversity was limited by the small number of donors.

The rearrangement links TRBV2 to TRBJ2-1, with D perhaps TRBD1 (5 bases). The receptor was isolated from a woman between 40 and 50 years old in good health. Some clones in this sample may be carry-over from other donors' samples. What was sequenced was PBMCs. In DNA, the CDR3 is TGTGCCAGCAGTGATCTCAGGGCCCCCAATGAGCAGTTCTTC. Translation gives CASSDLRAPNEQFF.